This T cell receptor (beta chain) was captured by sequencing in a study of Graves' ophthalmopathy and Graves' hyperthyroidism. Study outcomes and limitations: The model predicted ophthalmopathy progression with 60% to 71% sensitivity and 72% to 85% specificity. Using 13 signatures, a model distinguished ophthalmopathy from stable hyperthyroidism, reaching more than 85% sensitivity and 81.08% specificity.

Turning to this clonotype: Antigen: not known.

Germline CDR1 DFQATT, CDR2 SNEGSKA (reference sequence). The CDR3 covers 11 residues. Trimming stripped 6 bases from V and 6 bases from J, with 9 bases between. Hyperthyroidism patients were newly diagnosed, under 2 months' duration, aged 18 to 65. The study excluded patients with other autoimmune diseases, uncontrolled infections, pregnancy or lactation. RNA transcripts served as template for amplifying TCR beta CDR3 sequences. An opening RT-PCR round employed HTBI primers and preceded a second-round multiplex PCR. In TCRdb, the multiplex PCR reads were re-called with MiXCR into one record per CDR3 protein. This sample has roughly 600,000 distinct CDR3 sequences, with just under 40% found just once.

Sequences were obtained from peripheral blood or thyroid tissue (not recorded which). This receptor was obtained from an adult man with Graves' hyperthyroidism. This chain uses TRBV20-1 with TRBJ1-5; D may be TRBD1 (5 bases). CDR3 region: CSAGHAQPQHF. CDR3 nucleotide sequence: TGCAGTGCCGGACACGCTCAGCCCCAGCATTTT.